This T cell receptor (beta chain) was observed in a study of OX40 agonist ivuxolimab in advanced cancers. V dropped 5 bases and J dropped 8 bases, with 24 bases sitting between them. The CDR3 is made up of 17 amino acids. Germline V gene lookup returns CDR1 MDHEN and CDR2 SYDVKM. TCRdb keeps only in-frame clones here, not all; method: immunoSEQ multiplex PCR. The table records just over 40,000 clones, around 87% of them present only once. The sample here was CD4+ or CD8+ T cells sorted from blood, taken in a trial of the OX40 agonist ivuxolimab. This chain uses TRBV28 with TRBJ1-4; a possible D gene is TRBD1 (5 bases). This sequence originates from an adult with an advanced solid tumor such as melanoma, head and neck, liver or kidney cancer. The CDR3 region has the DNA TGTGCCAGCAGTCTTCTAACCGGGACCCTCGAAGGCGAAAAACTGTTTTTT. Translating gives CASSLLTGTLEGEKLFF.